This TCR beta chain stems from a study of blood T cells in healthy people across ages. CDR1 and CDR2 (germline): SNHLY, FYNNEI. The CDR3 is made up of 13 amino acids. With 7 bases clipped from V and 4 bases from J, the junction kept 6 bases outside the gene matches. Primers used in a second PCR of about 7 to 11 cycles were a sample-barcoded 5' primer and a J-beta primer mix. Using its own MiXCR run on the 5' RACE reads, TCRdb lists one record per CDR3 protein. The sample carries around 800,000 distinct CDR3 sequences, 50% to 65% recorded once. Each donor had approximately 10 milliliters of peripheral blood drawn.

The chain has TRBV2 and TRBJ2-7; 8 bases align to TRBD1. Source material: blood. This receptor was obtained from a man older than 75 in good health. The CDR3 nucleotides read TGTGCCAGCAAAAGGACAGGGCTGTACGAGCAGTACTTC. It specifies CASKRTGLYEQYF.